This T cell receptor beta chain was sequenced for a study of tumor and adjacent non-tumor tissue in lung cancer. Study at large: The patients, approximately nine men and 4 or 5 women, were about 31 to 85 with stage I to III disease.

CDR1 is DFQATT, CDR2 SNEGSKA, per germline (reference sequence). There are 14 residues in the CDR3. TCRbeta libraries were built with three rounds of nested PCR, modified from ARM-PCR. TCRdb redid the calling of the multiplex PCR reads with MiXCR, one entry per CDR3 protein. The sample holds some 200,000 distinct CDR3 sequences, about 71% seen once. No cell sorting was done before RNA was extracted from the tissue. As regards this clonotype: The junction departs from the called germline gene at one end, perhaps through a read error.

The sequence came from a man between 60 and 70 years old with non-small cell lung cancer. The sample was lung tumor tissue. The chain couples TRBV20-1 to TRBJ2-2; the match to TRBD2 covers 10 bases. CDR3 DNA: TGCAGTGCTAGATCTAGCGGGAGAACCGGGGTGCTGTTTTTT. Amino acid sequence: CSARSSGRTGVLFF.